The 6 T cell receptor beta chains below come from one sample, sequenced in a study of identical twins. TCRdb re-called the 5' RACE reads with MiXCR, one entry per CDR3 protein. Seen here are some 440,000 distinct CDR3 sequences, roughly 26% observed once, and the top ten hold 2.9%. These same data were also listed under a study on T cells expressing NK-cell markers.

Specimen: CD4+ T cells sorted from blood. Receptor source: a woman in her late teens or twenties in good health.

V gene TRBV20-1 combines with J gene TRBJ1-1; D is unclear. Per germline, CDR1 DFQATT and CDR2 SNEGSKA (reference sequence). The V end was cut by 0 bases, the J end by 1 base, with 12 bases between. The CDR3 covers 15 residues. The CDR3 sequence is CSARDLAHSNTEAFF. The DNA of the CDR3 is TGCAGTGCTAGAGATCTCGCACACTCGAACACTGAAGCTTTCTTT.

This clonotype was recorded many times. This chain uses TRBV7-9 with TRBJ2-1; D might be TRBD2 (5 bases). The germline gives CDR1 SEHNR, CDR2 FQNEAQ (reference sequence). V dropped 1 base and J dropped 7 bases, with 8 bases sitting between them. The CDR3 loop spans 13 amino acids. CDR3 sequence (DNA): TGTGCCAGCAGCTTAGGCACGGGGAATGAGCAGTTCTTC. Its protein product is CASSLGTGNEQFF.

This clonotype was picked up many times. V usage is TRBV12-3 or TRBV12-4 and J usage is TRBJ1-1; no clear D. There are 11 residues in the CDR3. Trimming took off 7 bases at V and 4 bases at J, with 7 bases between the two ends. CDR3 nucleotide sequence: TGTGCCAGCAACCGGGGCACTGAAGCTTTCTTT. It yields the protein CASNRGTEAFF.

This clonotype was seen more than once but under ten times. The chain carries TRBV5-6 and TRBJ1-1; 7 bases are a match to TRBD1. Per germline, CDR1 SGHDT and CDR2 YYEEEE. The CDR3 is 15 amino acids. J gave up 1 base and V 3 bases, and 6 bases lay outside the gene matches. CDR3 DNA: TGTGCCAGCAGCTCACTCAGACAGGGGAACACTGAAGCTTTCTTT. It encodes CASSSLRQGNTEAFF.

The rearrangement links TRBV7-8 to TRBJ2-6; possible D gene TRBD1, 6 bases. Germline V gives CDR1 SGHVS, CDR2 FQNEAQ. V lost 4 bases, J lost 2 bases, and 18 bases lay in between. The CDR3 contains 18 residues. This CDR3 is CASSSRIATGTGANVLTF. CDR3 coding DNA: TGTGCCAGCAGCTCCCGGATCGCGACAGGTACTGGGGCCAACGTCCTGACTTTC.

This clonotype has just a few counts. The chain uses TRBV10-3 and TRBJ1-2, with D uncertain. In germline, CDR1 is ENHRY, CDR2 SYGVKD. CDR3 length: 12 residues. V dropped 5 bases and J dropped 5 bases, with 9 bases sitting between them. CDR3 bases: TGTGCCATCAGTAGGACGGAGTATGGCTACACCTTC. The encoded protein is CAISRTEYGYTF.